This T cell receptor beta chain derives from a study of blood T cell repertoires in COVID-19. In the source study's methods: Reference gene primer amplification in the assay estimated nucleated cell counts. The table came from immunoSEQ multiplex PCR; TCRdb's copy has only in-frame clones and leaves some out. Clone size and V and J calls were adopted from that table, with D and trimming inferred from the DNA. The sample holds approximately 400,000 clones; roughly 86% are singletons and the top ten take 1.3%. Either two negative PCRs, clearance, or symptom resolution qualified Cohort 3 donors as recovered. Germline CDR1 LNHDA, CDR2 SQIVND (reference sequence). Unmatched junction bases numbered 12, after V lost 4 bases and J lost 2 bases. The CDR3 sequence is 17 residues long.

The V and J genes are TRBV19 and TRBJ1-2; TRBD1 matches 8 bases. The receptor was derived from a man between 25 and 39 years old who had recovered from COVID-19. Material: PBMCs or T cells enriched from blood (not recorded which). This chain's CDR3 is CASSTEDRASLNYGYTF. In DNA form, the CDR3 reads TGTGCCAGTAGTACAGAGGACAGGGCCTCACTGAACTATGGCTACACCTTC.